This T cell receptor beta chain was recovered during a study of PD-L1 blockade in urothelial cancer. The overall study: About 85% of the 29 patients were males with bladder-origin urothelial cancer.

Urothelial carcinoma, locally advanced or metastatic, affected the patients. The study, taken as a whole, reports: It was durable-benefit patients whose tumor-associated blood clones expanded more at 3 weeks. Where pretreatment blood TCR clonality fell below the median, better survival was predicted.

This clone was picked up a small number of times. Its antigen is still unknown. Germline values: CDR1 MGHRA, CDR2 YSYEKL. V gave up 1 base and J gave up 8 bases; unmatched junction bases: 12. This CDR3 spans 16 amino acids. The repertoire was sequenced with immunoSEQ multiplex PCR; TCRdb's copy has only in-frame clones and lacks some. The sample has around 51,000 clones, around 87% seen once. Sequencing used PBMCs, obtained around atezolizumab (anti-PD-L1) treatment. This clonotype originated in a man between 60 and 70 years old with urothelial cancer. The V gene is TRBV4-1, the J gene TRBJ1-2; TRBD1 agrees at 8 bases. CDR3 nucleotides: TGCGCCAGCAGCCAAGGGATCCAGGGGGCGCCTCGGGGCTACACCTTC. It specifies CASSQGIQGAPRGYTF.